This TCR beta chain was documented in a study of cytomegalovirus exposure and HLA in healthy donors. Study results and caveats: An analysis was carried out at a later point. It showed that HLA-associated TCR beta chains were more clonally expanded than equally common non-associated chains.

Researchers ran the PCR with 60 Vbeta and 13 Jbeta primers. Sequencing was performed with immunoSEQ multiplex PCR; in TCRdb, only in-frame clones are kept and a portion is missing. This sample has over 200,000 clones; about 84% occur once, and the top ten carry over 1%. As to this clone: Its matching antigen is unknown.

Material: PBMCs. This sequence was found in a human donor in good health.

This chain's CDR3 is CASSGAYSFYEQYF. The CDR3 coding sequence is TGTGCCAGCAGCGGGGCTTATAGTTTCTACGAGCAGTACTTC. The chain recombines TRBV7-2 with TRBJ2-7; TRBD1 might be the D (5 bases). Trimming left V 5 bases short and J 3 bases short, with 14 bases between. Germline assignment: CDR1 SGHTA and CDR2 FQGNSA. CDR3 size: 14 residues.